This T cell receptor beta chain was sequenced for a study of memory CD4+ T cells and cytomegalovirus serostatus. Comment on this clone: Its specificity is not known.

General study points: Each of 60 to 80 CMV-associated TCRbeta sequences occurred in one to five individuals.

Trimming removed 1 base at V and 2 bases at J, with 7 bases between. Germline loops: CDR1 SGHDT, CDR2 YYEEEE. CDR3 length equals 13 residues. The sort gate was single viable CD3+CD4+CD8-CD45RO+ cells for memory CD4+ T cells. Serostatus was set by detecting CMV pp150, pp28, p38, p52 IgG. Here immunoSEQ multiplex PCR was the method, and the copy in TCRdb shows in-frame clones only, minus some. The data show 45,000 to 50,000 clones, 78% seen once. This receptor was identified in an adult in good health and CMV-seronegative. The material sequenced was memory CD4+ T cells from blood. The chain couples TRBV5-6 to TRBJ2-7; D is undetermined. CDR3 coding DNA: TGTGCCAGCAGCTTGCCCGGCACCTACGAGCAGTACTTC. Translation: CASSLPGTYEQYF.